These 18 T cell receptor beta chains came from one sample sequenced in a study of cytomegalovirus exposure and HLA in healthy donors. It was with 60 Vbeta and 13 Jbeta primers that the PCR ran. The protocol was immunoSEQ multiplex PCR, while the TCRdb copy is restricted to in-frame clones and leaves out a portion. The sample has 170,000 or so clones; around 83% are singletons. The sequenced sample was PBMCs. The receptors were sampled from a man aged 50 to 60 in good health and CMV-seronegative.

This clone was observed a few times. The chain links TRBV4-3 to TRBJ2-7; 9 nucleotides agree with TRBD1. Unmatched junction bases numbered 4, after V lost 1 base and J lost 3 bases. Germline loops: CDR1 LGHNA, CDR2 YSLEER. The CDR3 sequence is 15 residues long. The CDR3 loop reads CASSQAGTGNYEQYF. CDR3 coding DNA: TGCGCCAGCAGCCAAGCCGGGACAGGGAACTACGAGCAGTACTTC.

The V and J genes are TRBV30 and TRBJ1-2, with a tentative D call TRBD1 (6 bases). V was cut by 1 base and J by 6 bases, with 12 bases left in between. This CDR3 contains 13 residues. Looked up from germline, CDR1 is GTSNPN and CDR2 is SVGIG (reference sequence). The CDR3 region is CAWSEGHTDGYTF. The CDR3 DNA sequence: TGTGCCTGGAGTGAGGGACATACGGATGGCTACACCTTC.

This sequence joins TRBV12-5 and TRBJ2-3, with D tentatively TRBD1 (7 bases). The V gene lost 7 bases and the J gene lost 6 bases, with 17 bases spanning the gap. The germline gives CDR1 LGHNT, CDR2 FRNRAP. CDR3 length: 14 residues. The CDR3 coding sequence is TGTGCTAGTGTCCTCGACAGGGCGGGGGATACGCAGTATTTT. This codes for CASVLDRAGDTQYF. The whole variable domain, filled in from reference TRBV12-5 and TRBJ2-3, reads DARVTQTPRHKVTEMGQEVTMRCQPILGHNTVFWYRQTMMQGLELLAYFRNRAPLDDSGMPKDRFSAEMPDATLATLKIQPSEPRDSAVYFCASVLDRAGDTQYFGPGTRLTVL.

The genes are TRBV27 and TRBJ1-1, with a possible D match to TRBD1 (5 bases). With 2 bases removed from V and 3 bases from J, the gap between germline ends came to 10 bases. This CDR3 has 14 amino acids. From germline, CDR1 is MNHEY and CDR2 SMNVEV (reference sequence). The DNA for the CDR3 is TGTGCCAGCAGTTTAAGGGGTGGGTACACTGAAGCTTTCTTT. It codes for CASSLRGGYTEAFF.

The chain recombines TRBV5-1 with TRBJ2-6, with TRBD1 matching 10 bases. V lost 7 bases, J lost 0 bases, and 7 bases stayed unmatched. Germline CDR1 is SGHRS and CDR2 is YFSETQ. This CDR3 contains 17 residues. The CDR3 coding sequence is TGCGCCAGCGCGCCCGGGACAGGGGACTCTGGGGCCAACGTCCTGACTTTC. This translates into CASAPGTGDSGANVLTF. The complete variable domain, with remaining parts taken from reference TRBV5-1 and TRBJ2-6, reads KAGVTQTPRYLIKTRGQQVTLSCSPISGHRSVSWYQQTPGQGLQFLFEYFSETQRNKGNFPGRFSGRQFSNSRSEMNVSTLELGDSALYLCASAPGTGDSGANVLTFGAGSRLTVL.

The CDR3 DNA reads TGTGCCAGCAGACGGACAGGGGGCTCTTGGGAGCAGTACTTC. The encoded protein is CASRRTGGSWEQYF. This rearrangement joins TRBV27 to TRBJ2-7; TRBD1 matches 11 bases. This CDR3 comprises 14 residues. Germline CDR1 is MNHEY and CDR2 is SMNVEV (reference sequence). Trimming cost V 6 bases and J 7 bases; bases outside gene matches: 8.

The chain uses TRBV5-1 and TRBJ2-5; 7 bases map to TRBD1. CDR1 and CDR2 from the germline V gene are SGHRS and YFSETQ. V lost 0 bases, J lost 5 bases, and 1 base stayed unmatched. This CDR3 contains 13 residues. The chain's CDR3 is CASSLEQGETQYF. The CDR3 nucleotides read TGCGCCAGCAGCTTGGAACAGGGGGAGACCCAGTACTTC. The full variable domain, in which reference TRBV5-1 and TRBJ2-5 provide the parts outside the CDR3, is KAGVTQTPRYLIKTRGQQVTLSCSPISGHRSVSWYQQTPGQGLQFLFEYFSETQRNKGNFPGRFSGRQFSNSRSEMNVSTLELGDSALYLCASSLEQGETQYFGPGTRLLVL.

The CDR3 region is CASSLTSSYTF. In nucleotides, the CDR3 is TGTGCCAGCAGCTTAACTTCCAGCTACACCTTC. The chain recombines TRBV7-2 with TRBJ1-2; D is unclear. The CDR3 contains 11 residues. The V and J ends lost 2 bases and 9 bases respectively, with 7 bases between them. CDR1 is SGHTA and CDR2 is FQGNSA in the germline V gene.

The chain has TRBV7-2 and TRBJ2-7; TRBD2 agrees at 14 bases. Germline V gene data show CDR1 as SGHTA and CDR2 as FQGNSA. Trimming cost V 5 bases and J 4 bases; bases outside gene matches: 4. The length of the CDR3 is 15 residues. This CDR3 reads CASSPRTSGRYEQYF. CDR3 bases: TGTGCCAGCAGCCCCCGGACTAGCGGGAGGTACGAGCAGTACTTC.

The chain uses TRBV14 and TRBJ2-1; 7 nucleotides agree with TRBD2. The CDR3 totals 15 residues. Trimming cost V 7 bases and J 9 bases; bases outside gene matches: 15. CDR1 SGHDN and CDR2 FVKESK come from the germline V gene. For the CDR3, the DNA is TGTGCCAGCACCGCCAAGAATGCCGGGGGGTCTGAGCAGTTCTTC. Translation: CASTAKNAGGSEQFF.

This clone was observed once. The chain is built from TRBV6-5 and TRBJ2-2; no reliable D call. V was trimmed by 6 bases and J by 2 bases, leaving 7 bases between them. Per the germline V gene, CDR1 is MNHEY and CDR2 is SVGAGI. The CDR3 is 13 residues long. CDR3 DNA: TGTGCCAGCAGCCTTAGAAACACCGGGGAGCTGTTTTTT. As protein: CASSLRNTGELFF.

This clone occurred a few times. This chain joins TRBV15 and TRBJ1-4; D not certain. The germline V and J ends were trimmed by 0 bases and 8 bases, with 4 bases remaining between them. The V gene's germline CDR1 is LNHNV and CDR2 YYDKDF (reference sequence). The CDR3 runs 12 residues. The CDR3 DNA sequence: TGTGCCACCAGCAGAGATGGCGAAAAACTGTTTTTT. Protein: CATSRDGEKLFF. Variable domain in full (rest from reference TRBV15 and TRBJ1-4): DAMVIQNPRYQVTQFGKPVTLSCSQTLNHNVMYWYQQKSSQAPKLLFHYYDKDFNNEADTPDNFQSRRPNTSFCFLDIRSPGLGDTAMYLCATSRDGEKLFFGSGTQLSVL.

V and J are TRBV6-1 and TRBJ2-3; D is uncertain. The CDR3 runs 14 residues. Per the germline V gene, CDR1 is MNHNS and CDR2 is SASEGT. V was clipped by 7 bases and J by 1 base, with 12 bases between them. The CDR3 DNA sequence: TGTGCCAGCACTTATAGTCGGGGCACAGATACGCAGTATTTT. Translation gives CASTYSRGTDTQYF.

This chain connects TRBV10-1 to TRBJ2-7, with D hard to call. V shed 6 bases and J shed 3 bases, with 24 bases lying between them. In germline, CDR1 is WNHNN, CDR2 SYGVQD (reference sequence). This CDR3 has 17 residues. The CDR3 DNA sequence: TGCGCCAGCAGCATGCCCCTTCCCCGCCACAGCCGCTACGAGCAGTACTTC. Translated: CASSMPLPRHSRYEQYF.

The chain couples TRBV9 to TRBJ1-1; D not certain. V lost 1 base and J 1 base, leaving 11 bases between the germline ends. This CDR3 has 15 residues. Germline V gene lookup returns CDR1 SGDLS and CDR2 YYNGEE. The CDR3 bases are TGTGCCAGCAGCGTATTTGTCGGTCAGAACACTGAAGCTTTCTTT. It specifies CASSVFVGQNTEAFF.

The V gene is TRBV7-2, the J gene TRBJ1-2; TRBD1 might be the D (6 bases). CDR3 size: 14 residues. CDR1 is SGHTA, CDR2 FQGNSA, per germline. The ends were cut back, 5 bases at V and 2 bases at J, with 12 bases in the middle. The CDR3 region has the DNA TGTGCCAGCAGCCCGGGACACTCGAACTATGGCTACACCTTC. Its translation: CASSPGHSNYGYTF.

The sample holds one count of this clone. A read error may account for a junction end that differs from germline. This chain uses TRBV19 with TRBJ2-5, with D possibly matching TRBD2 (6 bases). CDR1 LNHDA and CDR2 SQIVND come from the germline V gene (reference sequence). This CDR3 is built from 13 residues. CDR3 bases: TGTGCCGGTAGTATCCGGCGGGGAGAGACCCAGTACTTC. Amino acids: CAGSIRRGETQYF.

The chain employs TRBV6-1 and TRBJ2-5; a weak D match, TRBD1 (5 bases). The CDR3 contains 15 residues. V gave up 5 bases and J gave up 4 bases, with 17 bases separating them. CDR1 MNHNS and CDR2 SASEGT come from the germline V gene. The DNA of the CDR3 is TGTGCCAGCAGTCCCCGTGAGTGGGGCAGAGAGACCCAGTACTTC. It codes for CASSPREWGRETQYF.